This TCR beta chain was captured in a study of technical replicates of blood from a handful of donors. Method: immunoSEQ multiplex PCR; TCRdb's copy keeps in-frame clones and lacks some. The repertoire holds about 14,000 clones, with more than 70% as singletons. Germline CDR1 is SNHLY and CDR2 is FYNNEI. CDR3 size: 14 residues. The ends were cut back, 7 bases at V and 0 bases at J, with 13 bases in the middle. The clonotype was recovered from a human donor in good health. The V gene is TRBV2, the J gene TRBJ2-7; possibly TRBD2 for D (6 bases). Source material: PBMCs. CDR3: CASTQDGSSYEQYF. Written as DNA, the CDR3 is TGTGCCAGCACTCAGGACGGGAGCTCCTACGAGCAGTACTTC.